The sequence of this T cell receptor beta chain was determined in a study of early T cells in non-severe SARS-CoV-2 infection (dated by TCRdb to the early 2020s). Concerning the study at large: Because TCR sequencing was done on bulk RNA from unsorted whole blood, the alpha and beta chains could not be paired.

The study at large found these results: VDJdb matching was skewed toward anti-spike CD8 responses and likely underestimated virus-specific expansions by missing private and CD4 specificities.

Set within a cohort of healthcare workers in London, UK, this nested case-control study involved weekly PCR testing of nasopharyngeal swabs along with blood sampling. Between 23 and 31 March 2020, the week of the UK lockdown, healthcare workers were enrolled and then followed up weekly for as long as 16 weeks. This clonotype was found many times. Its antigen target is currently unknown. Base-call qualities are not available, and no considerably larger clone is one nucleotide away. The library came from 5' RACE. TCRdb lists the instrument as NextSeq 500. The TCR library protocol attached unique molecular identifiers to individual cDNA molecules to correct for sequencing error and PCR bias. Both TCR alpha and beta chains were sequenced, and tight co-correlation was observed between alpha and beta sequence abundances in each sample. The study's processing was this. Decombinator V4 was used to annotate the V gene, J gene and CDR3 of the TCR sequences. Expanded TCRs were defined as changing significantly between any two time points under a Poisson model with p below 0.0001. TCR abundances were normalised to the total number of TCRs sequenced per sample and were expressed as counts per million. A search of VDJdb, accessed on 1 November 2021, was run for TCRs annotated to CMV, EBV and SARS-CoV-2, with TCRs annotated for multiple antigens excluded. TCRdb reworked the public reads: Q25 trimming with fastp, MiXCR clone assembly, productive beta chains retained. Every distinct CDR3 protein forms one entry, paired with its most common genes and DNA. The V and J calls were not made by the authors but by TCRdb's processing. Recorded for this sample are 25,000 to 35,000 distinct CDR3 sequences; around 6.6% of them occurred a single time. In total, the top ten clones hold about a third of the sample.

This TCR was sampled from an adult who was a healthcare worker with PCR-confirmed SARS-CoV-2 infection or an uninfected control (not recorded which). Sequencing was carried out using whole blood.

The DNA sequence follows: TGTGCCAGCAGTTCCCTAGCGGGGGCCCAAGAGACCCAGTACTTC. This translates into CASSSLAGAQETQYF. The rearranged segments are TRBV12-3 or TRBV12-4 and TRBJ2-5, and 10 bases in between align with TRBD2. V lost 4 bases and J lost 1 base, and the count of bases not matched to a germline gene is 3. The CDR3 runs 15 amino acids, cysteine and phenylalanine included. Just CDR3 DNA is preserved here, 45 bases in frame from base 1.